This T cell receptor beta chain was captured in a study of OX40 agonist ivuxolimab in advanced cancers. TCRdb's copy holds only in-frame clones and misses some; the assay was immunoSEQ multiplex PCR. The repertoire holds approximately 54,000 clones, with approximately 90% as singletons. This CDR3 is 17 amino acids long. V lost 4 bases to trimming and J lost 2 bases, with 15 bases between them. Details on this clone: What it recognizes is unknown.

Broader study findings: Some of the nonresponding patients also showed low levels of normalized T-cell clonal expansion.

This chain uses TRBV23-1 with TRBJ1-6; D gene unclear. TRBV23-1 carries the ORF label, with uncertain function. The specimen comprised CD4+ or CD8+ T cells sorted from blood, sampled in a trial of the OX40 agonist ivuxolimab. The receptor was derived from an adult with an advanced solid tumor such as melanoma, head and neck, liver or kidney cancer. Here the CDR3 DNA reads TGCGCCAGCAGTCCCCGAACCTTTAGGGCCTATAATTCACCCCTCCACTTT. This codes for CASSPRTFRAYNSPLHF.